This TCR beta chain was captured by sequencing in a study of neurological immune-mediated disorders. TCRdb re-called the 5' RACE reads through MiXCR, storing one row per CDR3 protein. The top ten hold 6.5% of the sample, which has around 50,000 distinct CDR3 sequences, approximately 3.9% seen once. The CDR3 sequence is 14 residues long. Looked up from germline, CDR1 is SGHRS and CDR2 is YFSETQ. V dropped 5 bases and J dropped 0 bases, with 12 bases sitting between them. This clonotype was observed many times. Specimen: PBMCs. This chain links TRBV5-1 with TRBJ2-7, with D possibly called TRBD1 or TRBD2 (5 bases each). This clonotype was sampled from a man aged 60-69 years with multiple sclerosis. The CDR3 DNA is TGCGCCAGCAGGTCCGGGACGGTCTCCTACGAGCAGTACTTC. Protein sequence: CASRSGTVSYEQYF.